These 10 T cell receptor beta chains originate from one sample sequenced in a study of siplizumab effects on memory and regulatory T cells. The repertoire was sequenced with immunoSEQ multiplex PCR; TCRdb's copy has only in-frame clones and lacks some. This sample carries 85,000 to 130,000 clones, 85% to 95% of them seen once, and the ten largest clones take roughly 0.62%. Sequencing was performed on Tregs sorted from blood. Source of these receptors: a human donor in good health.

This chain links TRBV7-9 with TRBJ1-4; TRBD1 is a possible D gene (5 bases). The CDR3 is 15 residues long. V was shortened by 3 bases and J by 5 bases, with 13 bases between the two germline ends. Germline CDR1 SEHNR, CDR2 FQNEAQ (reference sequence). The CDR3 sequence: CASSLSGGANEKLFF. DNA for the CDR3: TGTGCCAGCAGCTTGTCCGGAGGGGCCAATGAAAAACTGTTTTTT.

The rearrangement links TRBV6-5 to TRBJ2-1; 8 bases line up with TRBD2. The germline V gene has CDR1 MNHEY and CDR2 SVGAGI. This CDR3 spans 15 amino acids. The junction had 6 bases not matched to a gene; V was cut back by 7 bases and J by 1 base. The CDR3 DNA is TGTGCCAGCACCAGCGGGAGTCTGTCCTACAATGAGCAGTTCTTC. It codes for CASTSGSLSYNEQFF.

The rearrangement joins TRBV4-2 to TRBJ1-3; 7 bases are shared with TRBD1. Per the germline V gene, CDR1 is LGHNA and CDR2 is YNFKEQ. This CDR3 contains 15 residues. Unmatched junction bases numbered 3, after V lost 4 bases and J lost 0 bases. CDR3 DNA sequence: TGTGCCAGCAGCCTCGGGACAGCCTCTGGAAACACCATATATTTT. Protein: CASSLGTASGNTIYF.

The chain employs TRBV29-1 and TRBJ2-1; D is undetermined. The CDR3 totals 12 residues. Germline values: CDR1 SQVTM, CDR2 ANQGSEA. V was pared by 2 bases and J by 4 bases, with 6 bases between. The CDR3 sequence is CSVETGYNEQFF. CDR3 DNA sequence: TGCAGCGTTGAAACCGGATACAATGAGCAGTTCTTC.

This chain joins TRBV7-9 and TRBJ1-5; tentatively, D is TRBD1 (5 bases). Between the trimmed V and J ends, which lost 0 bases and 0 bases, there was a span of 12 bases. This CDR3 spans 17 amino acids. Germline assignment: CDR1 SEHNR and CDR2 FQNEAQ (reference sequence). The CDR3, as DNA: TGTGCCAGCAGCTTAGCTGGGGGAGCAAGTAGCAATCAGCCCCAGCATTTT. Residues: CASSLAGGASSNQPQHF.

There are a few counts of this clone. The gene calls are TRBV2 and TRBJ1-1; no firm D call. Deletions cut 7 bases from V and 1 base from J, with 10 bases between. The CDR3 loop spans 13 amino acids. The germline V gene has CDR1 SNHLY and CDR2 FYNNEI. CDR3 bases: TGTGCCAGCACACACCTAGAGAACACTGAAGCTTTCTTT. This codes for CASTHLENTEAFF.

The J gene is TRBJ2-5, the V gene TRBV6-5, with D unresolved. CDR1 and CDR2 from the germline V gene are MNHEY and SVGAGI. V lost 6 bases to trimming and J lost 4 bases, with 15 bases between them. There are 14 residues in the CDR3. The CDR3 region is CASRTSLGGETQYF. Written as DNA, the CDR3 is TGTGCCAGCAGGACGAGCTTGGGCGGAGAGACCCAGTACTTC.

The gene calls are TRBV5-1 and TRBJ2-5; the match to TRBD2 covers 10 bases. The CDR3 consists of 16 residues. From germline, CDR1 is SGHRS and CDR2 YFSETQ. V shed 0 bases and J 2 bases; nucleotides not matched to a gene: 4. CDR3 sequence (DNA): TGCGCCAGCAGCTTGGTGTCTAGCGGGGGACAAGAGACCCAGTACTTC. Encoded protein: CASSLVSSGGQETQYF.

As for this clone: This sample includes further DNA sequences coding for the same CDR3. This chain connects TRBV5-1 to TRBJ2-5; D is uncertain. Germline assignment: CDR1 SGHRS and CDR2 YFSETQ. V was clipped by 5 bases and J by 2 bases, with 7 bases between them. CDR3 length equals 12 residues. CDR3 DNA: TGCGCCAGCAGTCGGCAGCAAGAGACCCAGTACTTC. Translated: CASSRQQETQYF.

The V call is TRBV5-1, the J call TRBJ2-7; the D is unclear. Germline V gene lookup returns CDR1 SGHRS and CDR2 YFSETQ. The length of the CDR3 is 13 residues. Trimming shortened V by 2 bases and J by 6 bases, and 12 bases separated the two germline ends. The CDR3 DNA follows: TGCGCCAGCAGCTTCGACCCGCGGAGCGAGCAGTACTTC. This codes for CASSFDPRSEQYF.